This T cell receptor (beta chain) was recovered during a study of shared clonotypes between healthy human individuals. The method was immunoSEQ multiplex PCR; TCRdb's version includes in-frame clones alone and lacks a portion of them. The table shows about 1.1 million clones, with approximately 80% occurring only once. CDR1 and CDR2 from the germline V gene are SNHLY and FYNNEI. V gave up 2 bases and J gave up 5 bases, with 6 bases separating them. CDR3 length: 12 residues. This chain joins TRBV2 and TRBJ1-2; D gene uncertain. The TCR originated in a man younger than 35 in good health. Some clones in this sample may be carry-over from other donors' samples. The specimen sequenced was memory CD4+ T cells from PBMCs. The subset was: CD45RA-negative fraction. The CDR3 loop reads CASSESYYGYTF. The CDR3 region has the DNA TGTGCCAGCAGTGAATCGTATTATGGCTACACCTTC.